This T cell receptor (beta chain) was sequenced during a study of cytomegalovirus exposure and HLA in healthy donors. The overall study: Previous work identified around 120 million unique TCR beta sequences from around 170 million T cells. Findings and caveats of the study: With DRB1 most and HLA-C fewest, TCR association rates differed between HLA loci in a later analysis. Looking again later, the authors saw that most CMV-associated TCR beta chains seemed HLA-restricted. Reports described diagnosis of cytomegalovirus status by the classifier as highly specific and sensitive.

V was pared by 4 bases and J by 5 bases, with 10 bases between. The CDR3 loop spans 12 amino acids. Germline CDR1 reads SQVTM; CDR2 reads ANQGSEA. PCR employed 60 Vbeta and 13 Jbeta primers. Assay used: immunoSEQ multiplex PCR; TCRdb lists only in-frame clones, some missing. The profile covers 110,000 to 150,000 clones, with approximately 80% appearing a single time and roughly 9.7% taken by the ten largest. Note on this clone: Its antigen is not identified.

The sample consisted of PBMCs. The genes are TRBV29-1 and TRBJ2-3, with D perhaps matching TRBD1 (7 bases). This clonotype was obtained from a woman aged 55 to 70 in good health and CMV-seropositive. For the CDR3, the DNA is TGCAGCGTTGGCAGGGGGGAAGATACGCAGTATTTT. This gives the protein CSVGRGEDTQYF.